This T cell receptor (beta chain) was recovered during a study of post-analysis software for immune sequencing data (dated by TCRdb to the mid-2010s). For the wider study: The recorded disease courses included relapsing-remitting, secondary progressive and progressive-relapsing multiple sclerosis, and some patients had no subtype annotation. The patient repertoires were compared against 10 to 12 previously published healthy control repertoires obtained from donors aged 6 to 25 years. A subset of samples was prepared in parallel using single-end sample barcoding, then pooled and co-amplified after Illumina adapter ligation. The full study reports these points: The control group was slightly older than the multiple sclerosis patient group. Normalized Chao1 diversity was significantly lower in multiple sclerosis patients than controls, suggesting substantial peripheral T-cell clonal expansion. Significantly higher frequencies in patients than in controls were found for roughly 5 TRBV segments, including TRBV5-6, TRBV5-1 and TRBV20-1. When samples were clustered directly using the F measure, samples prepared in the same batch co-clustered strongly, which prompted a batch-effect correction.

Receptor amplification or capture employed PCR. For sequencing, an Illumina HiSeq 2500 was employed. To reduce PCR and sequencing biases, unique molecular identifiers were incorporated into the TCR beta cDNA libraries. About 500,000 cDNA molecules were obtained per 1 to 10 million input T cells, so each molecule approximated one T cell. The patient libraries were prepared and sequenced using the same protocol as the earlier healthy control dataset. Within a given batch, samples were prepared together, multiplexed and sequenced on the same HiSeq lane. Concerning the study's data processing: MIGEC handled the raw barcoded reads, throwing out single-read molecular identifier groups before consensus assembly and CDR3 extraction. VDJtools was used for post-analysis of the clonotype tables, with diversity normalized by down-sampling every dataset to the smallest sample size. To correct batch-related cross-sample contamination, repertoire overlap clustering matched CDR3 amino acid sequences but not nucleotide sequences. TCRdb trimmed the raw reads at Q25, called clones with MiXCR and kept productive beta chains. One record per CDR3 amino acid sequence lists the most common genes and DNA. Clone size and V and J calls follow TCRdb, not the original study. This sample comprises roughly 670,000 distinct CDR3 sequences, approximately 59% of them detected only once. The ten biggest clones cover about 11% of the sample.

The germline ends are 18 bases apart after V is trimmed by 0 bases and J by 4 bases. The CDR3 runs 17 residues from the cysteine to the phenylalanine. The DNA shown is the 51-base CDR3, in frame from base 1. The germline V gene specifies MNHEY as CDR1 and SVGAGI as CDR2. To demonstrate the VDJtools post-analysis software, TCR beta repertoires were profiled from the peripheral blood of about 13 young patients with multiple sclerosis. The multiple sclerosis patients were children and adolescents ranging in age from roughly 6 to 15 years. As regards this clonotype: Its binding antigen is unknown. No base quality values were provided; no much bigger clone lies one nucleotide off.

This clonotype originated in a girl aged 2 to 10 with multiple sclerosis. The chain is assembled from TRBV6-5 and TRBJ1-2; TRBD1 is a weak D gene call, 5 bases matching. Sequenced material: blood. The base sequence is TGTGCCAGCAGTTACTCGAGCTCAGGGCCCCCCCCCTATGGCTACACCTTC. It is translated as CASSYSSSGPPPYGYTF.